This T cell receptor (beta chain) was sequenced in a study of blood T cell repertoires in COVID-19. CDR1 SGHVS and CDR2 FQNEAQ come from the germline V gene. V lost 5 bases and J lost 4, with 11 bases in between. CDR3 length equals 13 residues. The authors' processing: Nucleated cell number was recorded as an estimate derived from reference gene primer amplification. Assay used: immunoSEQ multiplex PCR; TCRdb lists only in-frame clones, some missing. Clone size and the V and J calls come from that table; the DNA yielded D and trimming. In the table there are approximately 59,000 clones, around 86% of which are singletons.

Sequencing was done on a sample of peripheral blood. The source is a woman older than 75 with acute or convalescent COVID-19. This chain links TRBV7-8 with TRBJ2-5; tentatively, D is TRBD2 (6 bases). The CDR3 here is CASSPSGPETQYF. The CDR3 DNA reads as TGTGCCAGCAGCCCGAGCGGGCCAGAGACCCAGTACTTC.